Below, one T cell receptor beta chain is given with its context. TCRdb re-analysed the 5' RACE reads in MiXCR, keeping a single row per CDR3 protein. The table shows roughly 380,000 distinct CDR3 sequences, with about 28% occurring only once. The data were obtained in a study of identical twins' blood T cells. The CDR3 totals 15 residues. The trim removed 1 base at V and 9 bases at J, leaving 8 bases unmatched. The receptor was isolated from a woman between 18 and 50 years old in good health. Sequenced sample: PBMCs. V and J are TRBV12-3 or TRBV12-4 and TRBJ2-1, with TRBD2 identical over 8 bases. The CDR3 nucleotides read TGTGCCAGCAGTTTAGTCGGGAGGGCCTTGGGTGAGCAGTTCTTC. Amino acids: CASSLVGRALGEQFF.